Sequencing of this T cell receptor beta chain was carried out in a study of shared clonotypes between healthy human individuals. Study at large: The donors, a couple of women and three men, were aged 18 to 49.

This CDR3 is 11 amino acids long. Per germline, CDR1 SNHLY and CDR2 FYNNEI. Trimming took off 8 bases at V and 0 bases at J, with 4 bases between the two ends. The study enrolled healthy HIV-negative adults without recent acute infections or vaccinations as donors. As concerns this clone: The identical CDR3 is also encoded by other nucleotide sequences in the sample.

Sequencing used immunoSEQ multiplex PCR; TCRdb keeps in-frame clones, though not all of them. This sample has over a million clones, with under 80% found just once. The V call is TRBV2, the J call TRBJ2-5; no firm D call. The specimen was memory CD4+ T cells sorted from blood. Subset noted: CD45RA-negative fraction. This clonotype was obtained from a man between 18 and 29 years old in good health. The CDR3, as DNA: TGTGCCAGCCGGTACCAAGAGACCCAGTACTTC. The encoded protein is CASRYQETQYF.